This T cell receptor (beta chain) was recovered during a study of technical replicates of blood from a few donors. Libraries were prepared by immunoSEQ multiplex PCR; TCRdb keeps only in-frame clonotypes and omits some of them. The repertoire consists of about 80,000 clones, with roughly 91% occurring once and the leading ten covering about 0.4%. The TCR comes from a human donor in good health. The source material was T cells isolated from PBMCs.

DNA of the CDR3: TGTGCCACCAGCGCAACAGGTTTCACTGAAGCTTTCTTT. Amino acid sequence: CATSATGFTEAFF. The chain has TRBV15 and TRBJ1-1, with TRBD1 as a possible D gene (5 bases). Trimming took off 5 bases at V and 4 bases at J, with 11 bases between the two ends. The V gene's germline CDR1 is LNHNV and CDR2 YYDKDF (reference sequence). The CDR3 contains 13 residues. Based on the CDR3 plus reference TRBV15 and TRBJ1-1, the full variable domain is DAMVIQNPRYQVTQFGKPVTLSCSQTLNHNVMYWYQQKSSQAPKLLFHYYDKDFNNEADTPDNFQSRRPNTSFCFLDIRSPGLGDTAMYLCATSATGFTEAFFGQGTRLTVV.